One TCR beta chain is described in this entry. Germline V gives CDR1 LGHNA, CDR2 YNFKEQ. This CDR3 is built from 17 residues. With V trimmed by 5 bases and J by 7 bases, 19 bases remained unmatched. This record belongs to a study of graft-versus-host responses after intestinal transplantation. Sequencing was performed with immunoSEQ multiplex PCR; in TCRdb, only in-frame clones are kept and a portion is missing. The sample carries roughly 36,000 clones, 80% to 85% recorded once. The receptor comes from a human patient who received an intestinal transplant, so some T cells may come from the graft donor. This specimen was PBMCs, taken about 1,000 days after transplant. The V and J genes are TRBV4-2 and TRBJ1-2, with 7 positions matching TRBD1. The CDR3 DNA is TGTGCCAGCAGCTGGTGGAGAGGGGGCGAATCCACGGGTGGCTACACCTTC. Its translation: CASSWWRGGESTGGYTF.